The 29 T cell receptor beta chains below were found in one sample sequenced in a study of kidney transplant recipient with SARS-CoV-2 infection. MiXCR was run by TCRdb on the reads, yielding one entry per CDR3 protein. Of some 220,000 distinct CDR3 sequences listed, about 30% were seen once; the top ten hold more than 6.5%. Here the sequenced sample was a blood sample, taken at baseline and on day 111 from a kidney transplant recipient. All receptors come from a male patient between 25 and 40 years old who had COVID-19 and was a kidney transplant recipient. Some of these T cells may belong to the graft donor.

This clonotype was counted ten times or more. The rearrangement joins TRBV20-1 to TRBJ2-1; TRBD2 matches 10 bases. Looked up from germline, CDR1 is DFQATT and CDR2 is SNEGSKA (reference sequence). The trim removed 6 bases at V and 8 bases at J, leaving 10 bases unmatched. The CDR3 totals 14 residues. CDR3 in DNA: TGCAGTGCGGGGGGGCTAGCGGGAGTCCATGAGCAGTTCTTC. Translated, it gives CSAGGLAGVHEQFF.

The sample holds many counts of this clonotype. J is TRBJ1-1 and V is TRBV20-1; D uncertain. The V gene lost 7 bases and the J gene lost 0 bases, with 12 bases spanning the gap. Germline CDR1 and CDR2: DFQATT and SNEGSKA (reference sequence). The CDR3 is made up of 13 amino acids. The CDR3 DNA reads TGCAGTGTCCGACTGAACATGAACACTGAAGCTTTCTTT. It encodes CSVRLNMNTEAFF.

Regarding this clonotype: Being one base from a much bigger clone, this may be a read error. The CDR3, as DNA: TGTGCCAGCAGCGCAAAGAACACCCTTCGAAAGACCTATGACTACACCTTC. Amino acid sequence: CASSAKNTLRKTYDYTF. V gene TRBV3-1 combines with J gene TRBJ1-2; unclear D gene. CDR1 is LGHDT and CDR2 is YNNKEL in the germline V gene (reference sequence). The CDR3 consists of 17 residues.

This clonotype occurred many times. The chain joins TRBV19 to TRBJ2-2; possibly TRBD2 for D (6 bases). The CDR3 length is 14 residues. The germline V and J ends were trimmed by 8 bases and 3 bases, with 13 bases remaining between them. The germline V gene has CDR1 LNHDA and CDR2 SQIVND (reference sequence). Here the CDR3 reads CASDPGLHTGELFF. The CDR3 region has the DNA TGTGCCAGTGATCCCGGACTACACACCGGGGAGCTGTTTTTT.

This clonotype was picked up many times. The chain couples TRBV4-3 to TRBJ1-5, with D hard to call. Trimming cost V 0 bases and J 8 bases, with 5 bases left between them. The length of the CDR3 is 12 residues. Germline CDR1 LGHNA, CDR2 YSLEER. This CDR3 is CASSQDPEPQHF. The DNA for the CDR3 is TGCGCCAGCAGCCAAGACCCTGAGCCCCAGCATTTT.

Comment on this clonotype: Since a much larger clone is just one base distant, this may be a read error. The chain's CDR3 is CNARSDSYEQYF. CDR3 coding DNA: TGCAATGCTAGGTCAGACTCCTACGAGCAGTACTTC. The chain links TRBV20-1 to TRBJ2-7; D remains unclear. The CDR3 spans 12 residues. CDR1 and CDR2 (germline): DFQATT, SNEGSKA (reference sequence).

For this clonotype: It may be a read error: a sequence one base away is much more abundant. J is TRBJ1-2 and V is TRBV7-6, with D unclear. The CDR3 spans 17 residues. Germline V gives CDR1 SGHVS, CDR2 FNYEAQ. In DNA, the CDR3 is TGTGCCAGCAGCGATGGGTGTGAATCTCGAAAGACCTATGGCTACGCCTTC. It yields the protein CASSDGCESRKTYGYAF.

The table lists this clonotype with many counts. The CDR3 end shows no conserved phenylalanine or tryptophan, and so a read error is likely. The limits of the CDR3 on the DNA are not certain, so only TCRdb's listed CDR3 is given. The rearrangement links TRBV21-1 to TRBJ1-4; the D call in the table, TRBD1, was not verified against the DNA. TRBV21-1 is described as a pseudogene. The CDR3 has 12 amino acids, counting both end residues. The chain's CDR3 is CASSKVVGQGLS.

This clonotype showed up just once. Given a much more abundant clone one base away, this may be a read error. The V and J genes are TRBV19 and TRBJ1-6; D might be TRBD1 (6 bases). This CDR3 has 15 amino acids. Germline V CDR1 and CDR2: LNHDA, SQIVND (reference sequence). CDR3 amino acids: CASRKQGDHNSPPHF. As DNA, the CDR3 is TGTGCCAGTAGGAAACAGGGAGACCATAATTCACCCCCCCACTTT.

There are a few counts of this clonotype. V gene TRBV4-3 combines with J gene TRBJ2-5, with D perhaps TRBD2 (6 bases). The CDR3 loop spans 15 amino acids. With 0 bases removed from V and 2 bases from J, the gap between germline ends came to 10 bases. Germline V gives CDR1 LGHNA, CDR2 YSLEER. The CDR3 reads CASSQDLARQETQYF. For the CDR3, the DNA is TGCGCCAGCAGCCAAGATCTAGCGCGACAAGAGACCCAGTACTTC.

With respect to this clonotype: This CDR3 fails to terminate in the conserved phenylalanine or tryptophan, so it likely reflects a read error. The V gene is TRBV5-6, the J gene TRBJ1-1; D gene ambiguous. V was pared by 0 bases and J by 7 bases, with 7 bases between. The CDR3 runs to 12 residues. Germline V lookup: CDR1 SGHDT, CDR2 YYEEEE. CDR3 bases: TGTGCCAGCAGCTTGGGCCAGCTTGAAGCTTTCTAT. Its protein is CASSLGQLEAFY.

As to this clonotype: The conserved final phenylalanine or tryptophan is absent from the CDR3, which likely points to a read error. The rearrangement links TRBV28 to TRBJ2-5, with D perhaps TRBD1 (5 bases). The CDR3 is 16 residues long. The V and J ends lost 3 bases and 2 bases respectively, with 16 bases between them. Germline V lookup: CDR1 MDHEN, CDR2 SYDVKM. The CDR3 region has the DNA TGTGCCAGCAGTTTCGGTGACAGTATGAGACAAGAGACCCAGTACCTC. Translated: CASSFGDSMRQETQYL.

There are many counts of this clonotype. J is TRBJ2-5 and V is TRBV25-1; 8 nucleotides align to TRBD2. Trimming took 0 bases from V and 4 from J; bases not matched to a gene: 10. The CDR3 is made up of 17 amino acids. CDR1 and CDR2 (germline): MGHDK, SYGVNS. For the CDR3, the DNA is TGTGCCAGCAGTGAATACGCTGGTGCGGGAGGTCTAGAGACCCAGTACTTC. Protein sequence: CASSEYAGAGGLETQYF.

As for this clonotype: This may arise from a read error, as a much more abundant clone is one base away. V is TRBV16 and J is TRBJ1-2; D remains ambiguous. Germline assignment: CDR1 KGHSY and CDR2 FQNENV. This CDR3 spans 17 amino acids. CDR3 region: CASSVTWVVRKTYGCTF. The CDR3 nucleotides read TGTGCCAGCAGCGTAACCTGGGTCGTTAGAAAGACCTATGGCTGCACCTTC.

This clonotype was found many times. V gene TRBV6-5 combines with J gene TRBJ1-1, with a possible D match to TRBD1 (5 bases). V lost 0 bases, J lost 4 bases, and 9 bases lay in between. The CDR3 runs to 14 residues. Germline CDR1 MNHEY, CDR2 SVGAGI. The CDR3 region is CASSYSGLGTEAFF. The CDR3 coding sequence is TGTGCCAGCAGTTACTCGGGACTTGGCACTGAAGCTTTCTTT.

There are a few counts of this clonotype. The chain carries TRBV20-1 and TRBJ2-3; TRBD2 agrees at 9 bases. CDR1 is DFQATT and CDR2 is SNEGSKA in the germline V gene (reference sequence). The J segment lost 0 bases and the V segment lost 1 base, leaving 14 bases of the junction unmatched. The CDR3 is 19 residues long. This CDR3 reads CSARVASGIRHSSTDTQYF. Here the CDR3 DNA reads TGCAGTGCTAGAGTGGCTAGCGGGATTAGGCATTCTAGCACAGATACGCAGTATTTT.

As for this clonotype: Being one base from a much bigger clone, this may be a read error. J is TRBJ2-1 and V is TRBV18; 9 bases are shared with TRBD2. The CDR3 runs 16 residues. Germline V gives CDR1 KGHSH, CDR2 LQKENI. DNA for the CDR3: TGTACCAGCTCACCGGAGACTAGCGGCTCCTACAATGAGCAGTTCTTC. It codes for CTSSPETSGSYNEQFF.

This clonotype was seen repeatedly, ten times or more. DNA for the CDR3: TGTGCCAGCAGCCTCGTGGCAGGGGATGGCTACACCTTC. Translated, it gives CASSLVAGDGYTF. The gene calls are TRBV5-4 and TRBJ1-2; the D gene is possibly TRBD1 (6 bases). The CDR3 is made up of 13 amino acids. V lost 4 bases, J lost 6 bases, and 13 bases lay in between. Germline V gene sequence: CDR1 SGHNT, CDR2 YYREEE (reference sequence).

This clonotype was counted ten times or more. This rearrangement joins TRBV15 to TRBJ2-1; 7 bases agree with TRBD2. Germline V gene lookup returns CDR1 LNHNV and CDR2 YYDKDF (reference sequence). This CDR3 has 13 residues. V dropped 0 bases and J dropped 15; count of bases not matched to a gene: 8. The CDR3 bases are TGTGCCACCAGCAGAGAGAGACTAGCTGTTTGGTTCTTC. Protein product: CATSRERLAVWFF.

Of note for this clonotype: Since a far larger clone is one base different, this is likely a read error. V usage is TRBV6-8 and J usage is TRBJ2-3; D tentatively reads TRBD1 or TRBD2 (5 bases each). The CDR3 runs to 15 residues. Germline CDR1 and CDR2: MNHGY and SAAAGT. The chain's CDR3 is CASTMGVLLTDTPYF. Written as DNA, the CDR3 is TGTGCCAGCACCATGGGGGTGTTGCTCACAGATACGCCGTATTTT.

This clonotype was counted ten times or more. The chain uses TRBV11-1 and TRBJ1-2; no clear D. This CDR3 spans 17 amino acids. The ends were cut back, 5 bases at V and 4 bases at J, with 23 bases in the middle. Per the germline V gene, CDR1 is SGHAT and CDR2 is FQDESV (reference sequence). The CDR3 bases are TGTGCCAGCAGCGGCAACCGTAAGGCTGGAAAGACCTATGGCTACACCTTC. As protein: CASSGNRKAGKTYGYTF.

Many counts were recorded for this clonotype. The chain is built from TRBV6-9 and TRBJ1-2; D gene unclear. Per the germline V gene, CDR1 is MNHGY and CDR2 is SVAAGI. This CDR3 has 17 residues. Between the trimmed V and J ends, which lost 5 bases and 4 bases, there was a span of 23 bases. DNA for the CDR3: TGTGCCAGCAGTCTAAAACGGCCTTACGGAAAGACCTATGGCTACACCTTC. Residues: CASSLKRPYGKTYGYTF.

The table lists this clonotype with many counts. The chain is built from TRBV20-1 and TRBJ1-6; no definite D call. The germline V gene has CDR1 DFQATT and CDR2 SNEGSKA (reference sequence). The CDR3 is 15 residues long. V gave up 3 bases and J gave up 0 bases, with 9 bases separating them. The CDR3 DNA sequence: TGCAGTGCTAGTGTCCAGAGCTCCTATAATTCACCCCTCCACTTT. Translating it yields CSASVQSSYNSPLHF.

The chain is built from TRBV11-2 and TRBJ2-1, with D possibly called TRBD1 or TRBD2 (5 bases each). Germline CDR1 reads SGHAT; CDR2 reads FQNNGV. V lost 5 bases, J lost 2 bases, and 7 bases lay in between. CDR3 length equals 13 residues. In DNA form, the CDR3 reads TGTGCCAGCAGCCTGGGGGCCTACAATGAGCAGTTCTTC. Translation: CASSLGAYNEQFF.

This clonotype was seen repeatedly, ten times or more. This chain joins TRBV9 and TRBJ2-3; D could derive from TRBD1 or TRBD2 (5 bases each). CDR3 length equals 15 residues. The germline V and J ends were trimmed by 4 bases and 5 bases, with 17 bases remaining between them. Germline-derived CDR1 and CDR2 are SGDLS and YYNGEE. CDR3 residues: CASSPGTDLQDTQYF. CDR3 in DNA: TGTGCCAGCAGCCCGGGGACGGATCTTCAAGATACGCAGTATTTT. Together with reference TRBV9 and TRBJ2-3, the CDR3 gives the full variable domain: DSGVTQTPKHLITATGQRVTLRCSPRSGDLSVYWYQQSLDQGLQFLIQYYNGEERAKGNILERFSAQQFPDLHSELNLSSLELGDSALYFCASSPGTDLQDTQYFGPGTRLTVL.

This clonotype occurred once. The junction departs from the called germline gene at one end, perhaps through a read error. The V and J genes are TRBV5-4 and TRBJ1-2; D is unresolved. Germline assignment: CDR1 SGHNT and CDR2 YYREEE (reference sequence). The length of the CDR3 is 16 residues. CDR3 nucleotide sequence: TGTGCCAGCAGTAGGGCCGTACCAAGAAAGACCTATGGCCACACCTTC. Translated: CASSRAVPRKTYGHTF.

This clonotype was recorded at least ten times. The chain links TRBV10-3 to TRBJ2-7; TRBD2 is a possible D gene (6 bases). V lost 3 bases and J 7 bases, leaving 13 bases between the germline ends. CDR3 length equals 13 residues. Germline V CDR1 and CDR2: ENHRY, SYGVKD. The CDR3 spells CAISDLGTGEQYF. The CDR3 DNA is TGTGCCATCAGTGACCTAGGGACTGGAGAGCAGTACTTC.

Remarks on this clonotype: This may arise from a read error, as a much more abundant clone is one base away. V usage is TRBV27 and J usage is TRBJ2-2, with TRBD1 as a possible D gene (5 bases). Germline V gives CDR1 MNHEY, CDR2 SMNVEV (reference sequence). The CDR3 covers 16 residues. CDR3: CASSWQGPSDTRELFF. CDR3 in DNA: TGTGCCAGCAGTTGGCAGGGCCCGAGTGACACCAGGGAGCTGTTTTTT.

Concerning this clonotype itself: A much larger clone differs by one base, so this may be a read error. The V call is TRBV3-1, the J call TRBJ2-2; D unresolved. V shed 5 bases and J shed 5 bases, with 24 bases lying between them. Germline V gives CDR1 LGHDT, CDR2 YNNKEL (reference sequence). The CDR3 length is 18 residues. The CDR3 reads CASSICDPISGLTGELFF. In nucleotides, the CDR3 is TGTGCCAGCAGCATATGTGATCCCATTTCAGGCTTGACCGGGGAGCTGTTTTTT.